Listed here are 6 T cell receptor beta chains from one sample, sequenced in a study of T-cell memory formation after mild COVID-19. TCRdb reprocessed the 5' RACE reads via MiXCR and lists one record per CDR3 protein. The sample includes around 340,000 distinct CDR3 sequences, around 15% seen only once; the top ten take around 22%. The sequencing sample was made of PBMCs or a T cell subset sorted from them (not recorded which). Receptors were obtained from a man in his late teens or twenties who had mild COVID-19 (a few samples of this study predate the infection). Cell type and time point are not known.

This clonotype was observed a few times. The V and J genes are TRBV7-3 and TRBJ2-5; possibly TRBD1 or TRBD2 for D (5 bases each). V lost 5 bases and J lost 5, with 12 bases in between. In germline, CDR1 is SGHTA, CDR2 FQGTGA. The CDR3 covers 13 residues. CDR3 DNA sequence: TGTGCCAGCAGCGGGGGTCATTGGGAGACCCAGTACTTC. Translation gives CASSGGHWETQYF. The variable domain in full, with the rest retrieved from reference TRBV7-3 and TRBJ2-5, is GAGVSQTPSNKVTEKGKYVELRCDPISGHTALYWYRQSLGQGPEFLIYFQGTGAADDSGLPNDRFFAVRPEGSVSTLKIQRTERGDSAVYLCASSGGHWETQYFGPGTRLLVL.

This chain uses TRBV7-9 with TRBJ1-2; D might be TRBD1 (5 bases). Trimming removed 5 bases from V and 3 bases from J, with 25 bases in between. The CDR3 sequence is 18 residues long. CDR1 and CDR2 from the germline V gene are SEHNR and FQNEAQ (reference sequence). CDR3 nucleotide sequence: TGTGCCAGCAGCCCGGCCCTGGGGCGACAGTCTCCGGACTATGGCTACACCTTC. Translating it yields CASSPALGRQSPDYGYTF.

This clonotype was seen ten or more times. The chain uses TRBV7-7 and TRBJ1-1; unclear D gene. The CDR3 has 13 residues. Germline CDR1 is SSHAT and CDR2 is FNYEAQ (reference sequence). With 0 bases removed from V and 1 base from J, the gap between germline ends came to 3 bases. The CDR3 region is CASSLAKNTEAFF. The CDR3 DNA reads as TGTGCCAGCAGCTTAGCCAAGAACACTGAAGCTTTCTTT.

CDR3 bases: TGCAGTGGCATGAGACAGGTGAACACTGAAGCTTTCTTT. Translated, it gives CSGMRQVNTEAFF. The chain recombines TRBV20-1 with TRBJ1-1, with a possible D match to TRBD1 (6 bases). The CDR3 length is 13 residues. Trimming took off 7 bases at V and 0 bases at J, with 12 bases between the two ends. CDR1 is DFQATT and CDR2 is SNEGSKA in the germline V gene (reference sequence).

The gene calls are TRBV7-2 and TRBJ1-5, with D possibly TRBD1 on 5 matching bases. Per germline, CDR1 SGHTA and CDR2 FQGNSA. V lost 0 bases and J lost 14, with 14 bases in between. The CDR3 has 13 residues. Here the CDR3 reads CASSLAGARAKHF. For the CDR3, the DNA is TGTGCCAGCAGCTTAGCCGGGGCCAGGGCCAAGCATTTT.

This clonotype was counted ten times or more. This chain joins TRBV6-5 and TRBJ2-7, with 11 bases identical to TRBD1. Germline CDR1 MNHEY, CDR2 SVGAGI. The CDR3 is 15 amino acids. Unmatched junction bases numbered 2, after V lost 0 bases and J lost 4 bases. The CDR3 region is CASSYSGTGGYEQYF. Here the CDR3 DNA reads TGTGCCAGCAGTTACTCCGGGACAGGGGGATACGAGCAGTACTTC.